The entry below describes one T cell receptor (beta chain). As yet, its antigen is unknown. This sample stems from a study of T cell repertoires in cytomegalovirus infection. About the research overall: Epitope selection comprised recently identified HLA-C-restricted CMV epitopes and well-studied HLA-B-restricted CMV epitopes. Indicated by public TCR beta signatures were CMV infection and matching HLA type. Findings and caveats of the study: There were carriers of CMV plus the relevant HLA, and cumulative public TCR beta family frequency identified them. HLA-C-restricted CMV clonotypes gave the most frequent clonotype in two of eight donors.

After removal of 8 bases from V and 7 bases from J, the junction contained 5 bases not matched to a gene. Germline-derived CDR1 and CDR2 are MDHEN and SYDVKM. The CDR3 has 13 residues. TCRdb reprocessed the reads with MiXCR, giving one entry per CDR3 protein. The data contain approximately 350,000 distinct CDR3 sequences, about 35% of them singletons. V usage is TRBV28 and J usage is TRBJ2-1; TRBD1 agrees at 10 bases. This material consisted of cultured PBMCs, taken from culture after CMV antigen stimulation. This clonotype originated in a human donor in good health (CMV status not recorded). Some clones in this sample may be carry-over from other donors' samples. The CDR3 loop is CASRGGQGNEQFF. CDR3 sequence (DNA): TGTGCCAGCCGGGGGGGACAGGGGAATGAGCAGTTCTTC.